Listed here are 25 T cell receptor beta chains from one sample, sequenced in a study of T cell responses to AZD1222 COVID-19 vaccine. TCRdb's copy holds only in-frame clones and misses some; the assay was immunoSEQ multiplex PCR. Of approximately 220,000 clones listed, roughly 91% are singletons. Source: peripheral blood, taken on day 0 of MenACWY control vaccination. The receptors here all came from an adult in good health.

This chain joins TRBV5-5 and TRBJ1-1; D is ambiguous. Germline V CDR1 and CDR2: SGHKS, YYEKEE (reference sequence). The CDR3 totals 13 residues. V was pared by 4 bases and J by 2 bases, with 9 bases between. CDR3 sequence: CASSRTGNTEAFF. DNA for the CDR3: TGTGCCAGCAGCCGGACGGGAAACACTGAAGCTTTCTTT. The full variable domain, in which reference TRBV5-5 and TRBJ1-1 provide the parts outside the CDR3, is DAGVTQSPTHLIKTRGQQVTLRCSPISGHKSVSWYQQVLGQGPQFIFQYYEKEERGRGNFPDRFSARQFPNYSSELNVNALLLGDSALYLCASSRTGNTEAFFGQGTRLTVV.

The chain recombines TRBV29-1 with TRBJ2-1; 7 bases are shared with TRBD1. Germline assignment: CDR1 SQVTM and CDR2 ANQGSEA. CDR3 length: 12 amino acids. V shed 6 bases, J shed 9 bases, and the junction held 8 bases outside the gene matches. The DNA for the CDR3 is TGCAGCGTGTCACACAGGGGTAGTGAGCAGTTCTTC. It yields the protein CSVSHRGSEQFF.

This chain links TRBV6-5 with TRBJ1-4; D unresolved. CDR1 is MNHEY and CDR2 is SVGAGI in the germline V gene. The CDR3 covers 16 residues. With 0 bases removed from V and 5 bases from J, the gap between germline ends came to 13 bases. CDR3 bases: TGTGCCAGCAGTTACTCCATGACCGGAGTAAATGAAAAACTGTTTTTT. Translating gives CASSYSMTGVNEKLFF.

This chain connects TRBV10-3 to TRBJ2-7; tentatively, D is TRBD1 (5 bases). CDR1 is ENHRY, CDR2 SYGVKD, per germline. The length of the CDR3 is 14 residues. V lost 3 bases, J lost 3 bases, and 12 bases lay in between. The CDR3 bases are TGTGCCATCAGTGAAGGGGAACGGTACTACGAGCAGTACTTC. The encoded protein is CAISEGERYYEQYF.

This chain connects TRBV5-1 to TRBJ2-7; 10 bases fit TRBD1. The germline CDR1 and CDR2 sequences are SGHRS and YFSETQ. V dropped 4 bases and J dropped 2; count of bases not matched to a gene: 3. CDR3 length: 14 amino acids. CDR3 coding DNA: TGCGCCAGCAGCCCTGGACAGGGGGCCTACGAGCAGTACTTC. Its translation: CASSPGQGAYEQYF.

For the CDR3, the DNA is TGTGCCAGCAGTTGGGACAGGAGCAATCAGCCCCAGCATTTT. This gives the protein CASSWDRSNQPQHF. The chain is built from TRBV7-2 and TRBJ1-5, with 8 bases that match TRBD1. The CDR3 consists of 14 residues. J lost 1 base, V lost 6 bases, and 2 bases had no gene match. Germline CDR1 is SGHTA and CDR2 is FQGNSA.

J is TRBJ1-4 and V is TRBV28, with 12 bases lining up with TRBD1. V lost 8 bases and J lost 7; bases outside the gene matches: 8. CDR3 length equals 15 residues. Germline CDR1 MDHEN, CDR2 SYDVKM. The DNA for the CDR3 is TGTGCCAGCGGGACAGGGGGCTTTAAAAGTGAAAAACTGTTTTTT. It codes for CASGTGGFKSEKLFF.

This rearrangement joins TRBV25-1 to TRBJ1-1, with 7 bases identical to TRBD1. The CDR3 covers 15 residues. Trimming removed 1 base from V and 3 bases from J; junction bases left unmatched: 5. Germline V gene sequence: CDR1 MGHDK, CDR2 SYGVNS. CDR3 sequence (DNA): TGTGCCAGCAGTGAATTAGGACAGGCTTACACTGAAGCTTTCTTT. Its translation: CASSELGQAYTEAFF.

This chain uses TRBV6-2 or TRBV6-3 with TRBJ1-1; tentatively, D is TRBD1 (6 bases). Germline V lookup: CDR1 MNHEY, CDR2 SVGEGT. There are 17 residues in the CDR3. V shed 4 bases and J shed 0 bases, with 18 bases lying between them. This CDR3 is CASSSAKGTSVNTEAFF. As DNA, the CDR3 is TGTGCCAGCAGTTCCGCGAAAGGGACATCCGTGAACACTGAAGCTTTCTTT.

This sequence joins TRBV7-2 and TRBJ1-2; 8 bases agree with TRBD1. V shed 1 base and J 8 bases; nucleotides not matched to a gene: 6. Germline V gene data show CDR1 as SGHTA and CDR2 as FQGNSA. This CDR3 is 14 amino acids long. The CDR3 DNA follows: TGTGCCAGCAGCTTAGTCCGGACAGGGAGCGGCTACACCTTC. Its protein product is CASSLVRTGSGYTF.

The CDR3 DNA is TGTGCCAGTAGTGCCCAACGTCGCGCTGAAGCTTTCTTT. It specifies CASSAQRRAEAFF. The rearrangement links TRBV19 to TRBJ1-1; no reliable D call. The CDR3 covers 13 residues. Per germline, CDR1 LNHDA and CDR2 SQIVND (reference sequence). Trimming pared 5 bases from V and 6 bases from J, leaving 13 bases between.

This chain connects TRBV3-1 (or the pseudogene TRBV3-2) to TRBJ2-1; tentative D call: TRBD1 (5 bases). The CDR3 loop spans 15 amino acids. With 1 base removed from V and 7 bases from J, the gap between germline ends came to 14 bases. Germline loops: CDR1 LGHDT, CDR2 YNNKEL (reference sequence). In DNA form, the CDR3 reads TGTGCCAGCAGCCAAGGTTCAGGGCTGTGGAATGAGCAGTTCTTC. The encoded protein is CASSQGSGLWNEQFF.

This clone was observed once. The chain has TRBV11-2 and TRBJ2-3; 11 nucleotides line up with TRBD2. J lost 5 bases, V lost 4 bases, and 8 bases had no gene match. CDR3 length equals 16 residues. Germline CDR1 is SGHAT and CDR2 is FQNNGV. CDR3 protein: CASSYGSGGAVDTQYF. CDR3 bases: TGTGCCAGCAGCTACGGTAGCGGGGGGGCCGTAGATACGCAGTATTTT.

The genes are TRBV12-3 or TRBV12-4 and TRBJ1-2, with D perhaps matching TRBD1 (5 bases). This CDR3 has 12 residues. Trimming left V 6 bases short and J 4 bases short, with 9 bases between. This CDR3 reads CASRRGGYGYTF. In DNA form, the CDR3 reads TGTGCCAGCAGGCGGGGCGGCTATGGCTACACCTTC.

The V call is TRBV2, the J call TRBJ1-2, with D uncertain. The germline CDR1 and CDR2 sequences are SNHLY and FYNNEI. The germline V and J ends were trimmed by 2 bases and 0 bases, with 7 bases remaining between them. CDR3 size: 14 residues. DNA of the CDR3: TGTGCCAGCAGTGAACAGACAACTAACTATGGCTACACCTTC. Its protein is CASSEQTTNYGYTF.

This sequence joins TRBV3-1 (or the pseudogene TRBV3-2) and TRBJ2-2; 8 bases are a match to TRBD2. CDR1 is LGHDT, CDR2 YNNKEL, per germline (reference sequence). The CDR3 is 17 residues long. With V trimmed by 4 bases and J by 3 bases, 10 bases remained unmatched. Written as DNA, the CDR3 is TGTGCCAGCAGCCGGACCAAGCGGGGGCCCTACACCGGGGAGCTGTTTTTT. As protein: CASSRTKRGPYTGELFF.

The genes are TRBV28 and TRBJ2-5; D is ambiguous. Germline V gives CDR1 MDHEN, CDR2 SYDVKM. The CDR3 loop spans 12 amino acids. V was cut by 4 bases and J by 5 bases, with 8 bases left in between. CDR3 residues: CASSSIGETQYF. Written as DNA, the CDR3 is TGTGCCAGCAGTTCGATAGGGGAGACCCAGTACTTC.

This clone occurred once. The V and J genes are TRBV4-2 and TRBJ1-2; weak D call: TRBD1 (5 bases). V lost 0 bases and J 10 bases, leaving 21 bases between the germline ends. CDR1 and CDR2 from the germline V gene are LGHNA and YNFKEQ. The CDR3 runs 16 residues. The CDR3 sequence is CASSQDPRGQAGPYTF. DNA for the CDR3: TGTGCCAGCAGCCAAGATCCTCGAGGCCAGGCGGGACCCTACACCTTC.

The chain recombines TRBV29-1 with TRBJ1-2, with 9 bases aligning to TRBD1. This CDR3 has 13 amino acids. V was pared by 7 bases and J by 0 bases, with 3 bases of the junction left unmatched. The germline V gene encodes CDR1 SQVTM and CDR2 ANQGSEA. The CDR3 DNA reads TGCAGCGCCCGGGACAGGGCTAACTATGGCTACACCTTC. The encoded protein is CSARDRANYGYTF.

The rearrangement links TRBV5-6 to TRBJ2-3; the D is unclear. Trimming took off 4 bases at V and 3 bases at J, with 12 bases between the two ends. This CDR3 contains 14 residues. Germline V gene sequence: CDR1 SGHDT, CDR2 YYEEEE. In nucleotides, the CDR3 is TGTGCCAGCAGCGACGGCGTCGGGACAGATACGCAGTATTTT. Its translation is CASSDGVGTDTQYF.

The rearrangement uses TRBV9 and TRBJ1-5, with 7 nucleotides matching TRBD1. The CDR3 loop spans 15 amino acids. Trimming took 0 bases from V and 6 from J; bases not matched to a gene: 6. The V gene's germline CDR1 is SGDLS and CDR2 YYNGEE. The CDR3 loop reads CASSVDATGTQPQHF. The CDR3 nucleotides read TGTGCCAGCAGCGTAGATGCGACAGGGACTCAGCCCCAGCATTTT. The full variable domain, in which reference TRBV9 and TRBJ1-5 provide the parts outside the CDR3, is DSGVTQTPKHLITATGQRVTLRCSPRSGDLSVYWYQQSLDQGLQFLIQYYNGEERAKGNILERFSAQQFPDLHSELNLSSLELGDSALYFCASSVDATGTQPQHFGDGTRLSIL.

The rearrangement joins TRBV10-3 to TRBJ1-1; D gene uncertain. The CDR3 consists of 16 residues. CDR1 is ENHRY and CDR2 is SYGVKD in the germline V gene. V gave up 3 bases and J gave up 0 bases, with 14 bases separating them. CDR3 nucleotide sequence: TGTGCCATCAGTGATAGGGAGGGAATTATGAACACTGAAGCTTTCTTT. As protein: CAISDREGIMNTEAFF.

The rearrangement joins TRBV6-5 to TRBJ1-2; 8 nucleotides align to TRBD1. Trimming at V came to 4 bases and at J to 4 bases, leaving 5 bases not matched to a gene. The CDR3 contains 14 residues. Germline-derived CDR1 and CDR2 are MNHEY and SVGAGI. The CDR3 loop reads CASSFGQGAYGYTF. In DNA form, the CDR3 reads TGTGCCAGCAGTTTCGGACAGGGTGCCTATGGCTACACCTTC.

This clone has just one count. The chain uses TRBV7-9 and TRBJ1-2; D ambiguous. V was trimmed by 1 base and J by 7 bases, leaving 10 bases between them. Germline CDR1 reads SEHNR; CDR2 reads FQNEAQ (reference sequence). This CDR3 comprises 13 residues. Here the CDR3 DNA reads TGTGCCAGCAGCTTAGAAGTAGTCGGTGGCTACACCTTC. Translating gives CASSLEVVGGYTF.

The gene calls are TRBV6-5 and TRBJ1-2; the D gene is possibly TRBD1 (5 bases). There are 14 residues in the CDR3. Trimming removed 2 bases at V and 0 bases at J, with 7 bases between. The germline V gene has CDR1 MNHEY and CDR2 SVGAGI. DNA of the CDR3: TGTGCCAGCAGTTACGACAGCGCTAACTATGGCTACACCTTC. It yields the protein CASSYDSANYGYTF.